The next 18 T cell receptor beta chains were all read from a single sample in a study of blood T cell repertoires in COVID-19. Measured with immunoSEQ multiplex PCR; TCRdb has only the in-frame clones, and not every one. This repertoire shows about 180,000 clones, 70% to 90% found once; its top ten account for roughly 9.8%. Sequencing used peripheral blood. The origin of the receptors is a human donor with active or convalescent COVID-19. The donor label of this sample is uncertain.

The rearrangement joins TRBV11-2 to TRBJ2-5, with 12 positions matching TRBD2. This CDR3 contains 15 residues. V shed 5 bases, J shed 4 bases, and the junction held 5 bases outside the gene matches. Germline assignment: CDR1 SGHAT and CDR2 FQNNGV. The CDR3 coding sequence is TGTGCCAGCAGCCTGACTAGCGGGGGTGGAGAGACCCAGTACTTC. Its translation: CASSLTSGGGETQYF.

The CDR3 nucleotides read TGTGCCAGCAGCACAGGGACTAGCGGTTACGAGCAGTACTTC. Translating it yields CASSTGTSGYEQYF. The chain employs TRBV19 and TRBJ2-7; 11 bases agree with TRBD2. This CDR3 contains 14 residues. V lost 9 bases to trimming and J lost 4 bases; unmatched junction nucleotides: 8. Germline CDR1 reads LNHDA; CDR2 reads SQIVND (reference sequence).

This clone was observed once. This sequence joins TRBV10-3 and TRBJ2-3; tentatively, D is TRBD2 (5 bases). The V gene lost 8 bases and the J gene lost 4 bases, with 13 bases spanning the gap. Germline V gives CDR1 ENHRY, CDR2 SYGVKD. The CDR3 has 13 residues. This chain's CDR3 is CAIGGLTADTQYF. As DNA, the CDR3 is TGTGCCATCGGCGGGCTAACGGCAGATACGCAGTATTTT.

V is TRBV27 and J is TRBJ1-1; no reliable D call. In germline, CDR1 is MNHEY, CDR2 SMNVEV (reference sequence). Trimming cost V 5 bases and J 4 bases, with 17 bases left between them. The CDR3 runs to 15 residues. The CDR3 protein is CASSRRAGRGTEAFF. In nucleotides, the CDR3 is TGTGCCAGCAGTCGGAGGGCGGGTCGGGGCACTGAAGCTTTCTTT.

The chain recombines TRBV19 with TRBJ1-1; no clear D gene. V lost 0 bases and J 7 bases, leaving 18 bases between the germline ends. The CDR3 has 16 amino acids. From germline, CDR1 is LNHDA and CDR2 SQIVND (reference sequence). This CDR3 is CASSIDRAGWGGEAFF. The CDR3 DNA is TGTGCCAGTAGTATAGATCGGGCGGGCTGGGGTGGTGAAGCTTTCTTT.

The chain uses TRBV5-4 and TRBJ1-1, with 7 bases identical to TRBD1. The CDR3 runs to 17 residues. Germline V gene data show CDR1 as SGHNT and CDR2 as YYREEE (reference sequence). With V trimmed by 4 bases and J by 0 bases, 12 bases remained unmatched. Written as DNA, the CDR3 is TGTGCCAGCAGCGCTAGACAGGGTAGTGGAATGAACACTGAAGCTTTCTTT. This codes for CASSARQGSGMNTEAFF.

The gene calls are TRBV28 and TRBJ1-5; D call uncertain. The CDR3 has 13 amino acids. Trimming stripped 7 bases from V and 7 bases from J, with 14 bases between. Germline V gives CDR1 MDHEN, CDR2 SYDVKM. The CDR3 loop reads CASTQAGIQPQHF. In nucleotides, the CDR3 is TGTGCCAGCACCCAAGCCGGTATCCAGCCCCAGCATTTT. Combining the CDR3 with reference TRBV28 and TRBJ1-5 gives the whole variable domain DVKVTQSSRYLVKRTGEKVFLECVQDMDHENMFWYRQDPGLGLRLIYFSYDVKMKEKGDIPEGYSVSREKKERFSLILESASTNQTSMYLCASTQAGIQPQHFGDGTRLSIL.

This chain connects TRBV6-5 to TRBJ1-2, with a possible D match to TRBD1 (6 bases). CDR1 is MNHEY, CDR2 SVGAGI, per germline. The CDR3 length is 15 residues. V shed 6 bases and J shed 0 bases, with 14 bases lying between them. CDR3 amino acids: CASSVDRTPNYGYTF. Here the CDR3 DNA reads TGTGCCAGCAGCGTAGACAGGACTCCTAACTATGGCTACACCTTC.

This chain connects TRBV2 to TRBJ2-7; 7 positions match TRBD1. This CDR3 has 14 residues. The J segment lost 2 bases and the V segment lost 9 bases, leaving 10 bases of the junction unmatched. CDR1 SNHLY and CDR2 FYNNEI come from the germline V gene. The CDR3 loop reads CASSLGTVPYEQYF. CDR3 bases: TGTGCCAGTTCACTCGGGACAGTGCCCTACGAGCAGTACTTC.

The chain links TRBV7-2 to TRBJ2-7; D is undetermined. CDR1 and CDR2 from the germline V gene are SGHTA and FQGNSA. Trimming left V 4 bases short and J 4 bases short, with 5 bases between. The CDR3 is 11 residues long. CDR3 protein: CASSSRYEQYF. For the CDR3, the DNA is TGTGCCAGCAGCTCCAGATACGAGCAGTACTTC.

The CDR3 sequence is CATFGTSRGELFF. CDR3 DNA: TGTGCCACATTTGGGACTAGCCGCGGGGAGCTGTTTTTT. This chain links TRBV6-1 with TRBJ2-2; the match to TRBD2 covers 9 bases. V was pared by 10 bases and J by 7 bases, with 7 bases of the junction left unmatched. Germline V gene data show CDR1 as MNHNS and CDR2 as SASEGT. The CDR3 extends over 13 amino acids.

This rearrangement joins TRBV5-4 to TRBJ1-2, with 8 nucleotides matching TRBD1. The V segment lost 3 bases and the J segment 5 bases; nucleotides outside the gene matches: 9. Germline CDR1 SGHNT, CDR2 YYREEE (reference sequence). The CDR3 has 15 amino acids. The CDR3 is CASSSPGQGPYGYTF. CDR3 nucleotide sequence: TGTGCCAGCAGCTCGCCCGGACAGGGCCCATATGGCTACACCTTC.

The chain employs TRBV28 and TRBJ1-3; 7 bases map to TRBD1. Germline CDR1 MDHEN, CDR2 SYDVKM. The CDR3 contains 14 residues. After removal of 8 bases from V and 2 bases from J, the junction contained 6 bases not matched to a gene. CDR3 residues: CASEPTGPGNTIYF. The CDR3 DNA is TGTGCCAGCGAACCGACAGGGCCTGGAAACACCATATATTTT. Together with reference TRBV28 and TRBJ1-3, the CDR3 gives the full variable domain: DVKVTQSSRYLVKRTGEKVFLECVQDMDHENMFWYRQDPGLGLRLIYFSYDVKMKEKGDIPEGYSVSREKKERFSLILESASTNQTSMYLCASEPTGPGNTIYFGEGSWLTVV.

The genes are TRBV10-1 and TRBJ2-1; D ambiguous. Germline V gene lookup returns CDR1 WNHNN and CDR2 SYGVQD (reference sequence). The CDR3 has 16 residues. The V and J ends lost 3 bases and 1 base respectively, with 13 bases between them. Here the CDR3 reads CASSELHPRSYNEQFF. The CDR3, as DNA: TGCGCCAGCAGTGAACTGCACCCGAGGTCCTACAATGAGCAGTTCTTC.

The CDR3: CASSLRASNSPLHF. The CDR3 DNA reads as TGTGCCAGCAGCCTAAGGGCTAGCAATTCACCCCTCCACTTT. This chain joins TRBV7-2 and TRBJ1-6; D ambiguous. V was pared by 5 bases and J by 7 bases, with 12 bases between. CDR1 and CDR2 (germline): SGHTA, FQGNSA. The CDR3 has 14 amino acids.

The chain uses TRBV28 and TRBJ2-5; 7 bases map to TRBD1. CDR3 length: 15 residues. CDR1 is MDHEN and CDR2 is SYDVKM in the germline V gene. J gave up 1 base and V 3 bases, and 5 bases lay outside the gene matches. CDR3 bases: TGTGCCAGCAGTTTCCTTGGACAGGCCCAAGAGACCCAGTACTTC. Amino acid sequence: CASSFLGQAQETQYF.

The chain joins TRBV6-1 to TRBJ2-5; TRBD2 matches at 13 bases. V lost 6 bases and J lost 1; bases outside the gene matches: 11. CDR3 length equals 18 residues. From germline, CDR1 is MNHNS and CDR2 SASEGT. The CDR3 coding sequence is TGTGCCAGCAGAGAACTAGCGGGGGGGTCCACATTCCAAGAGACCCAGTACTTC. It codes for CASRELAGGSTFQETQYF.

The rearrangement links TRBV28 to TRBJ1-2, with a tentative D call TRBD1 (5 bases). Per germline, CDR1 MDHEN and CDR2 SYDVKM. V lost 6 bases, J lost 4 bases, and 18 bases lay in between. CDR3 length: 15 residues. The CDR3 DNA sequence: TGTGCCAGCAGGATATCGCCGGGACTACTCTATGGCTACACCTTC. It yields the protein CASRISPGLLYGYTF.